Detailed here is one TCR beta chain. The CDR3 runs to 15 residues. The V and J ends lost 7 bases and 0 bases respectively, with 14 bases between them. Germline CDR1 MNHEY, CDR2 SVGEGT. Each CDR3 protein gets one entry after TCRdb re-called the 5' RACE reads with MiXCR. The repertoire holds approximately 200,000 distinct CDR3 sequences, with approximately 16% as singletons. These data come from a study of T-cell memory formation after mild COVID-19. The chain has TRBV6-2 or TRBV6-3 and TRBJ2-3, with D possibly being TRBD2 (6 bases). Sequencing used PBMCs or a T cell subset sorted from them (not recorded which). This receptor was taken from an adult woman who had mild COVID-19 (a few samples of this study predate the infection). Cell type and time point are not known. DNA of the CDR3: TGTGCCAGCAATCGACTAGAATCCAGCACAGATACGCAGTATTTT. This codes for CASNRLESSTDTQYF.